The T cell receptor (beta chain) under discussion was sequenced for a study of T cell responses to AZD1222 COVID-19 vaccine. Whole-study findings and limits: Repertoires were obtained only post-peak T cell response. Seropositivity was recorded at baseline in only a handful of AZD1222 recipients.

As to this clone: Its specificity is unknown.

Assay used: immunoSEQ multiplex PCR; TCRdb lists only in-frame clones, some missing. The sample lists 130,000 to 150,000 clones; around 92% were seen once. With 5 bases clipped from V and 3 bases from J, the junction kept 6 bases outside the gene matches. This CDR3 comprises 16 residues. CDR1 and CDR2 from the germline V gene are SEHNR and FQNEAQ (reference sequence). V usage is TRBV7-9 and J usage is TRBJ2-2; 10 nucleotides align to TRBD1. The sequenced sample was peripheral blood, obtained on day 0 of AZD1222 vaccination. The receptor was derived from an adult in good health. The CDR3 nucleotides are TGTGCCAGCAGCCCAAGACAGGGGGCAGACACCGGGGAGCTGTTTTTT. This sequence encodes CASSPRQGADTGELFF.